The clone carrying this TCR beta chain was counted only a few times. Its antigen remains unknown. The germline V gene encodes CDR1 MNHEY and CDR2 SMNVEV (reference sequence). V shed 3 bases and J 5 bases; nucleotides not matched to a gene: 9. The length of the CDR3 is 16 residues. The record originates from a study of beta chain features in type 1 diabetes. Reverse transcription of all isolated RNA meant that expressed TCRB transcripts were sequenced. The protocol was immunoSEQ multiplex PCR, while the TCRdb copy is restricted to in-frame clones and leaves out a portion. The sample lists about 260,000 clones, roughly 20% seen once, with less than 0.035% in the top ten. Study-level findings and limits: In all four CD4+ subsets, TCRB CDR3 length was significantly, moderately reduced in type 1 diabetes.

Sequences were obtained from naive CD4+ T cells from blood. The chain recombines TRBV27 with TRBJ2-5; 10 positions agree with TRBD2. The clonotype was recovered from a woman aged 40 to 49 with type 1 diabetes. CDR3 bases: TGTGCCAGCAGTTTCGAGGTAGCGGGGGGCCTGGAGACCCAGTACTTC. Translated: CASSFEVAGGLETQYF.